Below, 16 T cell receptor beta chains from the same sample are listed, as sequenced in a study of T cells expressing NK-cell markers. TCRdb re-called the 5' RACE reads and shows each CDR3 protein once, DNA omitted. This repertoire includes hundreds of thousands of distinct CDR3 sequences. The sequenced material came from blood T cells: a sorted CD56 or NKG2C T cell subset, CD4+ or CD8+ T cells, or bulk PBMC T cells (not recorded which). These receptors were taken from a man aged 18 to 69 in good health.

The chain has TRBV20-1 and TRBJ2-2; TCRdb designates TRBD1, a call that cannot be tested without DNA. Germline V CDR1 and CDR2: DFQATT, SNEGSKA (reference sequence). CDR3 size: 16 residues. The CDR3 is CSANRGSSANTGELFF.

This CDR3 is CSVEDPYRGGAFF. The chain has TRBV29-1 and TRBJ1-1; as DNA is missing, the TRBD1 call by TCRdb cannot be tested. Germline V lookup: CDR1 SQVTM, CDR2 ANQGSEA. CDR3 length: 13 amino acids. The whole variable domain, filled in from reference TRBV29-1 and TRBJ1-1, reads SAVISQKPSRDICQRGTSLTIQCQVDSQVTMMFWYRQQPGQSLTLIATANQGSEATYESGFVIDKFPISRPNLTFSTLTVSNMSPEDSSIYLCSVEDPYRGGAFFGQGTRLTVV.

This chain links TRBV7-2 with TRBJ2-5; TCRdb reports TRBD1, a call that lacks DNA to check it against. The CDR3 contains 16 residues. Germline assignment: CDR1 SGHTA and CDR2 FQGNSA. CDR3 loop: CASSSQARGYGETQYF.

The gene calls are TRBV24-1 and TRBJ2-1; TCRdb's assignment of TRBD1 cannot be checked, as there is no DNA. The CDR3 covers 15 residues. CDR1 is KGHDR, CDR2 SFDVKD, per germline. CDR3 loop: CATSDAGTASNEQFF.

This chain joins TRBV23-1 and TRBJ1-5. TRBV23-1 is recorded as an ORF, its role being uncertain. This CDR3 contains 13 residues. CDR3 in amino acids: CASSLAGYQPQHF.

The J gene is TRBJ2-1, the V gene TRBV28; TCRdb's D call of TRBD1 is untestable without DNA. This CDR3 is 14 amino acids long. Germline V CDR1 and CDR2: MDHEN, SYDVKM. This CDR3 reads CASRQGMVSNEQFF.

J is TRBJ2-7 and V is TRBV9; the D call of TRBD1 rests on TCRdb alone, since no DNA is present to check it. Germline V gene data show CDR1 as SGDLS and CDR2 as YYNGEE. This CDR3 is built from 15 residues. The CDR3 sequence is CASSVQDRIIGEQYF.

The CDR3 loop reads CASSYNRQALNYGYTF. This chain joins TRBV6-5 and TRBJ1-2; lacking DNA, the TRBD1 call made by TCRdb goes unchecked. Germline values: CDR1 MNHEY, CDR2 SVGAGI. This CDR3 region has 16 residues.

This rearrangement joins TRBV28 to TRBJ1-5; TCRdb outputs TRBD1, but without DNA this stays unchecked. This CDR3 contains 14 residues. CDR1 MDHEN and CDR2 SYDVKM come from the germline V gene. The CDR3 loop reads CASNSGTGIQPQHF.

The rearrangement joins TRBV3-1 to TRBJ2-5; lacking DNA, the TRBD2 call made by TCRdb goes unchecked. In germline, CDR1 is LGHDT, CDR2 YNNKEL (reference sequence). The CDR3 is made up of 17 amino acids. The CDR3: CASSQDVRLAGKETQYF.

The rearrangement joins TRBV3-1 to TRBJ2-2; lacking DNA, the TRBD1 call made by TCRdb goes unchecked. The CDR3 runs 16 residues. Germline lookup yields CDR1 LGHDT and CDR2 YNNKEL (reference sequence). The CDR3 region is CASSRSGGVSTGELFF. Together with reference TRBV3-1 and TRBJ2-2, the CDR3 gives the full variable domain: DTAVSQTPKYLVTQMGNDKSIKCEQNLGHDTMYWYKQDSKKFLKIMFSYNNKELIINETVPNRFSPKSPDKAHLNLHINSLELGDSAVYFCASSRSGGVSTGELFFGEGSRLTVL.

The rearrangement links TRBV15 to TRBJ2-5; no DNA is available, so the TRBD2 call from TCRdb remains unchecked. The CDR3 is 15 amino acids. Germline lookup yields CDR1 LNHNV and CDR2 YYDKDF (reference sequence). The chain's CDR3 is CATSRDRRRGETQYF.

The chain links TRBV11-1 to TRBJ2-5; TCRdb names TRBD1, which stays unverified in the absence of DNA. Germline CDR1 SGHAT, CDR2 FQDESV (reference sequence). The CDR3 length is 14 residues. The CDR3 reads CASSLGGTVETQYF.

The chain carries TRBV5-6 and TRBJ2-3; TCRdb lists TRBD1, though no DNA is available to test this call. CDR3 length equals 15 residues. Germline-derived CDR1 and CDR2 are SGHDT and YYEEEE. The CDR3: CASSSGDRVTDTQYF.

J is TRBJ2-3 and V is TRBV11-2. The CDR3 loop spans 13 amino acids. From germline, CDR1 is SGHAT and CDR2 FQNNGV. CDR3 region: CASRRRTQDTQYF.

The chain has TRBV3-1 and TRBJ1-6; TCRdb reports TRBD1, a call that lacks DNA to check it against. The CDR3 covers 15 residues. Looked up from germline, CDR1 is LGHDT and CDR2 is YNNKEL (reference sequence). CDR3 region: CASSSPGTASGSLHF.